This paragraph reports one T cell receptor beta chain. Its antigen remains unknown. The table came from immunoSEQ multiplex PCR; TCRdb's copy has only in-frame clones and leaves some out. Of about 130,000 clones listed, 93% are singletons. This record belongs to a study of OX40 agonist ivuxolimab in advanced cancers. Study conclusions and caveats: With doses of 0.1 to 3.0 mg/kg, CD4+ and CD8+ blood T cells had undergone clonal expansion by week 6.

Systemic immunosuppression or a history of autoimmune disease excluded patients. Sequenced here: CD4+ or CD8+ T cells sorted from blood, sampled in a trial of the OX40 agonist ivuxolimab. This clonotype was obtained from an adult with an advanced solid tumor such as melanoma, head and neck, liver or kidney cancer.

CDR3 sequence (DNA): TGTGCCAGCAGCCCCCAGCTAGGGTTGAGAGAGACCCAGTACTTC. This sequence encodes CASSPQLGLRETQYF. The chain has TRBV9 and TRBJ2-5; D is undetermined. This CDR3 is 15 amino acids long. Germline CDR1 is SGDLS and CDR2 is YYNGEE. V was clipped by 4 bases and J by 4 bases, with 17 bases between them.